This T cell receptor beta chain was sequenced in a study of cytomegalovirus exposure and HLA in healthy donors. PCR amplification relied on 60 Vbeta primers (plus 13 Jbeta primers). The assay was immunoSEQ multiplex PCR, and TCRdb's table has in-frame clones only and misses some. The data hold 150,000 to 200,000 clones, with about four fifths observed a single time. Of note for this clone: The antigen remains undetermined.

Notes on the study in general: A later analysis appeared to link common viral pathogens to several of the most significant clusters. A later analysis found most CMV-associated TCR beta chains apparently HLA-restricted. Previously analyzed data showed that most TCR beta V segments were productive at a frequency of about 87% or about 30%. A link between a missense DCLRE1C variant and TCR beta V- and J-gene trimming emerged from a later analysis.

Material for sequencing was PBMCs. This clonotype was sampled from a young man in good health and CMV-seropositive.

The CDR3 nucleotides read TGTGCCAGCAGCTCGGGGACAGGGCGAGACACTGAAGCTTTCTTT. Protein: CASSSGTGRDTEAFF. The chain is built from TRBV11-2 and TRBJ1-1; TRBD1 matches 9 bases. The junction had 6 bases not matched to a gene; V was cut back by 4 bases and J by 3 bases. Germline V gene data show CDR1 as SGHAT and CDR2 as FQNNGV. This CDR3 is built from 15 residues.